The T cell receptor beta chain described here comes from a study of T cells in Graves' hyperthyroidism and ophthalmopathy. This clonotype was detected ten times or more. J was trimmed by 4 bases and V by 3 bases; bases with no gene match: 4. This CDR3 is 14 amino acids long. Germline CDR1 and CDR2: SEHNR and FQNEAQ (reference sequence). The CDR3 regions of TCR beta were amplified from RNA transcripts. The HTBI primer set drove a first-round RT-PCR of the TCR CDR3. Via MiXCR, TCRdb re-called the multiplex PCR reads, giving one row per CDR3 protein. The sample carries a few hundred thousand distinct CDR3 sequences, around 15% recorded once. Patients with uncontrolled infections, other autoimmune diseases, pregnancy or lactation were excluded.

The receptor was isolated from a woman between 18 and 29 years old with Graves' hyperthyroidism. The rearrangement uses TRBV7-9 and TRBJ2-5; 8 bases are a match to TRBD1. Sequenced input: blood. CDR3 nucleotide sequence: TGTGCCAGCAGCTTTCAGGGGGCAATAGAGACCCAGTACTTC. Its translation is CASSFQGAIETQYF. The whole variable domain, remainder taken from reference TRBV7-9 and TRBJ2-5, is DTGVSQNPRHKITKRGQNVTFRCDPISEHNRLYWYRQTLGQGPEFLTYFQNEAQLEKSRLLSDRFSAERPKGSFSTLEIQRTEQGDSAMYLCASSFQGAIETQYFGPGTRLLVL.